This entry lists 2 T cell receptor beta chains sequenced from one sample in a study of radiotherapy plus CTLA-4 blockade in lung cancer. The repertoire was sequenced with immunoSEQ multiplex PCR; TCRdb's copy has only in-frame clones and lacks some. The sample carries roughly 97,000 clones, 65% to 75% recorded once. The source material was peripheral blood, sampled from a patient treated with radiotherapy plus ipilimumab. Receptors were obtained from a human donor with non-small cell lung cancer who had a partial response to radiotherapy plus ipilimumab. Some clones in this sample may be carry-over from other donors' samples.

The chain links TRBV5-6 to TRBJ1-5; a weak D match, TRBD1 (6 bases). The V end was cut by 5 bases, the J end by 2 bases, with 14 bases between. Per germline, CDR1 SGHDT and CDR2 YYEEEE. This CDR3 spans 15 amino acids. CDR3 loop: CASSQQGSGNQPQHF. The CDR3 bases are TGTGCCAGCAGTCAACAGGGATCGGGCAATCAGCCCCAGCATTTT.

The chain is built from TRBV11-2 and TRBJ2-2; perhaps TRBD1 as D (6 bases). The CDR3 length is 13 residues. CDR1 is SGHAT and CDR2 is FQNNGV in the germline V gene. V was trimmed by 11 bases and J by 4 bases, leaving 14 bases between them. CDR3 in amino acids: CASGRGITGELFF. Written as DNA, the CDR3 is TGTGCCTCAGGCAGGGGAATCACCGGGGAGCTGTTTTTT. Together with reference TRBV11-2 and TRBJ2-2, the CDR3 gives the full variable domain: EAGVAQSPRYKIIEKRQSVAFWCNPISGHATLYWYQQILGQGPKLLIQFQNNGVVDDSQLPKDRFSAERLKGVDSTLKIQPAKLEDSAVYLCASGRGITGELFFGEGSRLTVL.